The next 13 T cell receptor beta chains were all read from a single sample in a study of cytotoxic CD8 clonotypes in ibrutinib-treated CLL (dated by TCRdb to about 2021). Libraries came from the immunoSEQ multiplex PCR assay. TCRdb provides this immuneACCESS table in a form limited to in-frame rearrangements. Some clones are lacking; in checked studies, under half of them reflect an unresolved V gene, and why the rest are absent is not known. The sample yields about 35,000 clones; about 64% were counted once. The top ten clones comprise over 15% of the sample. Per the publication, the time point label means: progressive disease on ibrutinib. The source material was PBMCs, sampled at disease progression, from a patient treated with ibrutinib. All receptors come from a human donor with chronic lymphocytic leukemia.

The rearrangement joins TRBV18 to TRBJ2-5, with TRBD1 as a possible D gene (6 bases). The V end lost 0 bases, the J end lost 2 bases, and 13 bases lay between the germline ends. CDR1 and CDR2 (germline): KGHSH, LQKENI. The CDR3 has 16 amino acids. CDR3: CASSPPRTAQQETQYF. CDR3 nucleotides: TGTGCCAGCTCACCACCCCGGACAGCCCAACAAGAGACCCAGTACTTC.

This clone has a handful of counts. V gene TRBV5-6 combines with J gene TRBJ1-2; D ambiguous. Germline V CDR1 and CDR2: SGHDT, YYEEEE. Trimming removed 6 bases from V and 0 bases from J, with 15 bases in between. The CDR3 loop spans 15 amino acids. CDR3 protein: CASNRPGPANYGYTF. The CDR3 nucleotides read TGTGCCAGCAACCGACCAGGCCCAGCTAACTATGGCTACACCTTC.

This chain joins TRBV7-2 and TRBJ1-5; 7 bases line up with TRBD1. From germline, CDR1 is SGHTA and CDR2 FQGNSA. This CDR3 is built from 14 residues. V gave up 4 bases and J gave up 6 bases; unmatched junction bases: 6. The DNA for the CDR3 is TGTGCCAGCAGCTCCAGACAGGGTGGTCAGCCCCAGCATTTT. Residues: CASSSRQGGQPQHF. The variable domain in full, completed from reference TRBV7-2 and TRBJ1-5, reads GAGVSQSPSNKVTEKGKDVELRCDPISGHTALYWYRQSLGQGLEFLIYFQGNSAPDKSGLPSDRFSAERTGGSVSTLTIQRTQQEDSAVYLCASSSRQGGQPQHFGDGTRLSIL.

The CDR3 loop reads CSVEDLFTRRPGELFF. The CDR3 nucleotides read TGCAGCGTTGAAGATCTTTTTACCCGACGGCCCGGGGAGCTGTTTTTT. This chain joins TRBV29-1 and TRBJ2-2, with D uncertain. Per germline, CDR1 SQVTM and CDR2 ANQGSEA. This CDR3 has 16 residues. With 0 bases removed from V and 6 bases from J, the gap between germline ends came to 17 bases.

CDR3 coding DNA: TGCGCCAGCAGGGCAGTACCCGGGACAGGGTTCGATGAGCAGTTCTTC. Translating gives CASRAVPGTGFDEQFF. The chain couples TRBV10-1 to TRBJ2-1, with 9 bases matching TRBD1. V shed 6 bases and J 8 bases; nucleotides not matched to a gene: 14. The CDR3 totals 16 residues. CDR1 and CDR2 from the germline V gene are WNHNN and SYGVQD (reference sequence).

This rearrangement joins TRBV5-1 to TRBJ2-1, with 10 nucleotides matching TRBD2. This CDR3 is 17 amino acids long. With V trimmed by 4 bases and J by 12 bases, 19 bases remained unmatched. Per the germline V gene, CDR1 is SGHRS and CDR2 is YFSETQ. The CDR3 nucleotides read TGCGCCAGCAGCGTTTACAGCGGGGGGGCCGTGGCTCCCCGGCAGTTCTTC. This sequence encodes CASSVYSGGAVAPRQFF.

The chain has TRBV10-3 and TRBJ1-1, with TRBD1 as a possible D gene (6 bases). The V end lost 3 bases, the J end lost 5 bases, and 13 bases lay between the germline ends. Per the germline V gene, CDR1 is ENHRY and CDR2 is SYGVKD. The CDR3 totals 14 residues. The CDR3 DNA follows: TGTGCCATCAGTGACAGGGGAGTGGGGACTGAAGCTTTCTTT. Its translation is CAISDRGVGTEAFF.

The rearrangement uses TRBV4-1 and TRBJ2-2, with 11 bases fitting TRBD2. This CDR3 spans 17 amino acids. Looked up from germline, CDR1 is MGHRA and CDR2 is YSYEKL. Trimming removed 1 base from V and 5 bases from J; junction bases left unmatched: 6. The CDR3 nucleotides read TGCGCCAGCAGCCAAGCACTAGCGGGGGTGAAGACCGGGGAGCTGTTTTTT. Protein: CASSQALAGVKTGELFF.

The chain links TRBV5-6 to TRBJ2-7, with TRBD2 identical over 8 bases. Germline V CDR1 and CDR2: SGHDT, YYEEEE. J lost 4 bases, V lost 1 base, and 7 bases had no gene match. This CDR3 spans 15 amino acids. The CDR3 DNA is TGTGCCAGCAGCTTGCGAGCGGGGGAAGTGTACGAGCAGTACTTC. Translating it yields CASSLRAGEVYEQYF. Using reference TRBV5-6 and TRBJ2-7 for the parts outside the CDR3, the full variable domain is DAGVTQSPTHLIKTRGQQVTLRCSPKSGHDTVSWYQQALGQGPQFIFQYYEEEERQRGNFPDRFSGHQFPNYSSELNVNALLLGDSALYLCASSLRAGEVYEQYFGPGTRLTVT.

The genes are TRBV6-6 and TRBJ2-7; D is perhaps TRBD1 (5 bases). The V and J ends lost 1 base and 5 bases respectively, with 9 bases between them. Germline V lookup: CDR1 MNHNY, CDR2 SVGAGI (reference sequence). This CDR3 comprises 13 residues. The CDR3 coding sequence is TGTGCCAGCAGTTACTTGCTCAGGGACGAGCAGTACTTC. It is translated as CASSYLLRDEQYF.

J is TRBJ2-2 and V is TRBV7-9, with 7 bases fitting TRBD1. Germline-derived CDR1 and CDR2 are SEHNR and FQNEAQ (reference sequence). J gave up 4 bases and V 5 bases, and 10 bases lay outside the gene matches. This CDR3 contains 16 residues. Here the CDR3 reads CASSRSSTGLTGELFF. CDR3 DNA: TGTGCCAGCAGCCGGTCATCGACAGGGCTCACCGGGGAGCTGTTTTTT.

This chain joins TRBV7-9 and TRBJ1-2, with a weak D call TRBD1 (5 bases). Deletions cut 3 bases from V and 6 bases from J, with 11 bases between. The CDR3 loop spans 13 amino acids. Germline V gives CDR1 SEHNR, CDR2 FQNEAQ (reference sequence). The CDR3 DNA follows: TGTGCCAGCAGCTTCGCAGGGTATCATGGCTACACCTTC. Protein product: CASSFAGYHGYTF.

The V gene is TRBV9, the J gene TRBJ2-1, with TRBD1 identical over 7 bases. V lost 3 bases, J lost 6 bases, and 6 bases stayed unmatched. The CDR3 is 14 residues long. From germline, CDR1 is SGDLS and CDR2 YYNGEE. The CDR3 sequence: CASSARTGLNEQFF. The CDR3 DNA follows: TGTGCCAGCAGCGCCCGGACAGGTCTCAATGAGCAGTTCTTC.